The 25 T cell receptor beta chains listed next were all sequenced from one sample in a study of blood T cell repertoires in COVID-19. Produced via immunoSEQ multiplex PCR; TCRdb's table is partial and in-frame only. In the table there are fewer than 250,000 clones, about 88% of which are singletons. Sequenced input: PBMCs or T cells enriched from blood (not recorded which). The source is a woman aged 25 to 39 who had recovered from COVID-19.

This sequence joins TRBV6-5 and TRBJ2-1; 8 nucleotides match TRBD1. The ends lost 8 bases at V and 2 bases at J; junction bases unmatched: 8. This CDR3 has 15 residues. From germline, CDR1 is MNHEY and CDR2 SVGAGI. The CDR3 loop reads CASGDRLNPYNEQFF. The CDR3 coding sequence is TGTGCCAGCGGGGACAGGCTTAATCCCTACAATGAGCAGTTCTTC.

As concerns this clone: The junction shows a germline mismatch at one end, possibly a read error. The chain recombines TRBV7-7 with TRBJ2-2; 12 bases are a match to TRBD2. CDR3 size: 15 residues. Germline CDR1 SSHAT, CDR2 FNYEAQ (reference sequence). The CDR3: CASSVTSGGTGELFF. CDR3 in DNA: TGTGCTAGCAGCGTGACTAGCGGGGGAACCGGGGAGCTGTTTTTT. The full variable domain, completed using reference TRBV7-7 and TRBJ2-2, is GAGVSQSPRYKVTKRGQDVTLRCDPISSHATLYWYQQALGQGPEFLTYFNYEAQPDKSGLPSDRFSAERPEGSISTLTIQRTEQRDSAMYRCASSVTSGGTGELFFGEGSRLTVL.

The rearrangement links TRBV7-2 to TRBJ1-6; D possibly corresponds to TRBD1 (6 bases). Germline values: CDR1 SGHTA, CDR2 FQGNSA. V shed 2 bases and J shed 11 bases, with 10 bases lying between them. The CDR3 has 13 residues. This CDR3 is CASSLSPGAPLHF. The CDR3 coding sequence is TGTGCCAGCAGCTTATCGCCAGGGGCACCCCTCCACTTT.

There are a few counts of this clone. The CDR3 nucleotides read TGTGCCAGCTCACCACCGATCGCAGGGGGCGCAGAAGGCTACACCTTC. It is translated as CASSPPIAGGAEGYTF. The J gene is TRBJ1-2, the V gene TRBV18; 8 positions agree with TRBD1. Germline lookup yields CDR1 KGHSH and CDR2 LQKENI. This CDR3 region has 16 residues. V dropped 0 bases and J dropped 8; count of bases not matched to a gene: 11.

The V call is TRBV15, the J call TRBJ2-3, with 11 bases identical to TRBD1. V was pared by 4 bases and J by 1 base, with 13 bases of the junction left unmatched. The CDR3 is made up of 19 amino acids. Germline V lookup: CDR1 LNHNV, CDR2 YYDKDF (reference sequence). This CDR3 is CATSNLRDRGLGGTDTQYF. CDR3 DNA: TGTGCCACCAGCAATCTCCGGGACAGGGGGTTAGGAGGCACAGATACGCAGTATTTT.

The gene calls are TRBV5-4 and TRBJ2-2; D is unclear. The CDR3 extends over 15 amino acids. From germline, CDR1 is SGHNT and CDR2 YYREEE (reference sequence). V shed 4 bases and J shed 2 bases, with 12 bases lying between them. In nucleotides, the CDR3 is TGTGCCAGCAGCCTCCCGTCCAGTAACACCGGGGAGCTGTTTTTT. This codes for CASSLPSSNTGELFF.

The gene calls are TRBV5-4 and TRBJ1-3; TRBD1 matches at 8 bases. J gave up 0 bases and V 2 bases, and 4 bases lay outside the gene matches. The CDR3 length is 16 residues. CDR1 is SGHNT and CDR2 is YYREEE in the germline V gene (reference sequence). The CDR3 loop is CASSLRQGISGNTIYF. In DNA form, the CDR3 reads TGTGCCAGCAGCTTAAGACAGGGGATCTCTGGAAACACCATATATTTT.

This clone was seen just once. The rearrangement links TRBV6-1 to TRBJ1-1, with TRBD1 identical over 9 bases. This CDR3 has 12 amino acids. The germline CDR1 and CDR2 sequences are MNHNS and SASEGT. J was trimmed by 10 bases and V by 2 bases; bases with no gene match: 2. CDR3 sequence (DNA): TGTGCCAGCAGTGAATACAGGGGGCCAGCTTTCTTT. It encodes CASSEYRGPAFF.

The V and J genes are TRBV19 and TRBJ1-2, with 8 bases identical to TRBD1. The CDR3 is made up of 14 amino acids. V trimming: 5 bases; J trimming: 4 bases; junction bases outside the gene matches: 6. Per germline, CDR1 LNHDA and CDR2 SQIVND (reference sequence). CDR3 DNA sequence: TGTGCCAGTAGTTTGGACAGGGTTTCCTATGGCTACACCTTC. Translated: CASSLDRVSYGYTF.

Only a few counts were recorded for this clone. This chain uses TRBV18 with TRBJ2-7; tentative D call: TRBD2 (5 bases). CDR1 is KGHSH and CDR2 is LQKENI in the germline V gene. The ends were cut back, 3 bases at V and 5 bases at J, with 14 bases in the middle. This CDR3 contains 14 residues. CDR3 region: CASSPGVRPNEQYF. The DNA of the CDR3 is TGTGCCAGCTCACCCGGGGTTAGGCCCAACGAGCAGTACTTC.

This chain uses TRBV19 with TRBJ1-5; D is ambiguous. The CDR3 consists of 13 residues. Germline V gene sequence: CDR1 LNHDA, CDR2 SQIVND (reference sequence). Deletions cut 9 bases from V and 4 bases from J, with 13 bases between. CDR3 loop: CASEGVRNQPQHF. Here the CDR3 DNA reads TGTGCCAGCGAAGGAGTTAGGAATCAGCCCCAGCATTTT.

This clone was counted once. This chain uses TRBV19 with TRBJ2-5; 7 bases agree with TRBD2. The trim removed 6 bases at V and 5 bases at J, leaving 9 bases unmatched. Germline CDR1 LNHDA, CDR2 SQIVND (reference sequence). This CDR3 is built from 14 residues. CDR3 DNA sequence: TGTGCCAGTAGGGATGGCGGGAGTCAGGAGACCCAGTACTTC. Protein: CASRDGGSQETQYF.

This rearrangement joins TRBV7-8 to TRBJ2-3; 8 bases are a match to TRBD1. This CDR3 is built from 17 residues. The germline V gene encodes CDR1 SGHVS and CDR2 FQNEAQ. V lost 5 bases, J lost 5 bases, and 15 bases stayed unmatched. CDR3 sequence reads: CASSRPGPGGPGDTQYF. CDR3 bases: TGTGCCAGCAGCCGCCCCGGCCCAGGGGGCCCTGGAGATACGCAGTATTTT.

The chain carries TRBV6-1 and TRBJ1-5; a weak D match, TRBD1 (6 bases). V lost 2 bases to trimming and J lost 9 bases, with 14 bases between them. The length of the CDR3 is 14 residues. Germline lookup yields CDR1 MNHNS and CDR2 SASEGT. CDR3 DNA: TGTGCCAGCAGTGAATACGGGGGGCTGGGGCCCCAGCATTTT. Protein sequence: CASSEYGGLGPQHF.

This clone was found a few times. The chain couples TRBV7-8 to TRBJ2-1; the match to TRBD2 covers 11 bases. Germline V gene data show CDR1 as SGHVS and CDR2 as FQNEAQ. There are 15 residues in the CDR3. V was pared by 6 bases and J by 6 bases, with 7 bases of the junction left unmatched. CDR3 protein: CASSYSGGASNEQFF. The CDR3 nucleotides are TGTGCCAGCAGTTATAGCGGGGGGGCCTCCAATGAGCAGTTCTTC. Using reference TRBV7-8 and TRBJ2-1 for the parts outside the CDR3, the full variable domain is GAGVSQSPRYKVAKRGQDVALRCDPISGHVSLFWYQQALGQGPEFLTYFQNEAQLDKSGLPSDRFFAERPEGSVSTLKIQRTQQEDSAVYLCASSYSGGASNEQFFGPGTRLTVL.

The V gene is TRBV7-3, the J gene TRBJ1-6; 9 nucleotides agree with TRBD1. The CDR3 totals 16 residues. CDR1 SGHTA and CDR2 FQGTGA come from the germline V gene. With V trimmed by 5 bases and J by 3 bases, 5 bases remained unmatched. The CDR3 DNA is TGTGCCAGCAGCCTACAGGGGGCTGGCTATAATTCACCCCTCCACTTT. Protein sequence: CASSLQGAGYNSPLHF. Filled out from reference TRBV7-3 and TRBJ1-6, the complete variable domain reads GAGVSQTPSNKVTEKGKYVELRCDPISGHTALYWYRQSLGQGPEFLIYFQGTGAADDSGLPNDRFFAVRPEGSVSTLKIQRTERGDSAVYLCASSLQGAGYNSPLHFGNGTRLTVT.

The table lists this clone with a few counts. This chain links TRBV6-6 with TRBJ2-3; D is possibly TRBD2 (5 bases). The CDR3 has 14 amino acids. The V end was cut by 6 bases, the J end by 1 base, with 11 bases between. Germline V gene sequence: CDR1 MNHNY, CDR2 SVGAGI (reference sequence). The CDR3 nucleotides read TGTGCCAGCAGCATGACTACTCGCACAGATACGCAGTATTTT. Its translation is CASSMTTRTDTQYF.

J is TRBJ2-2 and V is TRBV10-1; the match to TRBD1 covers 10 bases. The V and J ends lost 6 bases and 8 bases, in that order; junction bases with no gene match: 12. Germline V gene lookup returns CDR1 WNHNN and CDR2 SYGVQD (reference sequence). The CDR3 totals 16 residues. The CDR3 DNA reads TGCGCCAGCAGGGATATGGACAGGGGGTTATCGGGGGAGCTGTTTTTT. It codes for CASRDMDRGLSGELFF.

CDR3 DNA: TGTGCCAGCAGCACTACCCAGGGCCAAAATCAGCCCCAGCATTTT. This translates into CASSTTQGQNQPQHF. The V and J genes are TRBV7-9 and TRBJ1-5; a weak D match, TRBD1 (5 bases). V lost 5 bases to trimming and J lost 4 bases, with 15 bases between them. Germline V lookup: CDR1 SEHNR, CDR2 FQNEAQ (reference sequence). This CDR3 comprises 15 residues.

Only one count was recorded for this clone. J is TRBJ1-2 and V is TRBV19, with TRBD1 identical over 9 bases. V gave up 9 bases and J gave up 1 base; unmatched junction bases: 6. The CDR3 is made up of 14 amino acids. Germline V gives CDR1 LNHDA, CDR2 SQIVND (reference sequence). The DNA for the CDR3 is TGTGCCAGGAATTACAGGGGGCTTAACTATGGCTACACCTTC. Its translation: CARNYRGLNYGYTF.

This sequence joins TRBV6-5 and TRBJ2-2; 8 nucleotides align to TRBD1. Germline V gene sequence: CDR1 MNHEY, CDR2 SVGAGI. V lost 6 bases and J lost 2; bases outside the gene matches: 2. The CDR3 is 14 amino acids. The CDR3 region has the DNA TGTGCCAGCAGGGGACAGGTCAACACCGGGGAGCTGTTTTTT. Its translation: CASRGQVNTGELFF.

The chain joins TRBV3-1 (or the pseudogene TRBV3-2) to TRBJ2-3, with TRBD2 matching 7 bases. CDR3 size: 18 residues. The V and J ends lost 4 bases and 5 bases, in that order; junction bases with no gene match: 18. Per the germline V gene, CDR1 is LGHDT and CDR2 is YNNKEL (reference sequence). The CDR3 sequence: CASSPNLLGGRQRDTQYF. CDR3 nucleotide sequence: TGTGCCAGCAGCCCTAACCTGTTGGGCGGGAGACAACGAGATACGCAGTATTTT.

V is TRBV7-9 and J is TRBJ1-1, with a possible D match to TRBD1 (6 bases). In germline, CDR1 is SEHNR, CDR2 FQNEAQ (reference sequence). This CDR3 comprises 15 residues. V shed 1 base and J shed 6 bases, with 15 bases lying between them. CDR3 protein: CASSLVVGAPAEAFF. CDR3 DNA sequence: TGTGCCAGCAGCTTAGTGGTGGGGGCGCCGGCTGAAGCTTTCTTT.

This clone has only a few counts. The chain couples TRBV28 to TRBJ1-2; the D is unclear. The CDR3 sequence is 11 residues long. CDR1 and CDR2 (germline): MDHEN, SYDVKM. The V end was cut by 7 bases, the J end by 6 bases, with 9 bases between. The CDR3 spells CASTTYDGYTF. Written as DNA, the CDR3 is TGTGCCAGCACCACCTATGATGGCTACACCTTC.

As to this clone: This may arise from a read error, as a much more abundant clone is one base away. The CDR3 protein is CASSFSTDTQYF. The CDR3 nucleotides are TGTGCCAGCAGCTTCTCCACAGATACGCAGTATTTT. The rearrangement uses TRBV5-8 and TRBJ2-3; D ambiguous. With 2 bases removed from V and 2 bases from J, the gap between germline ends came to 3 bases. The CDR3 totals 12 residues. The germline gives CDR1 SGHTS, CDR2 YDEGEE.